The next 24 T cell receptor beta chains were all read from a single sample in a study of cytomegalovirus exposure and HLA in healthy donors. The PCR contained 60 Vbeta and 13 Jbeta primers. The repertoire was sequenced with immunoSEQ multiplex PCR; TCRdb's copy has only in-frame clones and lacks some. The table includes under 200,000 clones, around 68% detected once. The source material was PBMCs. The origin of the receptors is a middle-aged man in good health and CMV-seronegative.

J is TRBJ1-5 and V is TRBV5-8; tentative D call: TRBD1 (5 bases). The germline gives CDR1 SGHTS, CDR2 YDEGEE. CDR3 length: 15 amino acids. V was clipped by 7 bases and J by 0 bases, with 14 bases between them. Here the CDR3 DNA reads TGTGCCAGCGACGGGGGGGACTATAGCAATCAGCCCCAGCATTTT. This encodes CASDGGDYSNQPQHF. Variable domain in full (rest from reference TRBV5-8 and TRBJ1-5): EAGVTQSPTHLIKTRGQQATLRCSPISGHTSVYWYQQALGLGLQFLLWYDEGEERNRGNFPPRFSGRQFPNYSSELNVNALELEDSALYLCASDGGDYSNQPQHFGDGTRLSIL.

The chain employs TRBV5-3 and TRBJ2-1; 7 nucleotides align to TRBD1. TRBV5-3 is known as an ORF, though its function is uncertain. CDR3 size: 15 residues. The V segment lost 3 bases and the J segment 6 bases; nucleotides outside the gene matches: 9. The CDR3 DNA reads as TGTGCCAGAAGCTCGACAGGGCCCAAATGCAATGAGCAGTTCTTC. Its translation: CARSSTGPKCNEQFF.

The chain couples TRBV5-1 to TRBJ1-1; D is unresolved. CDR3 length: 16 residues. CDR1 SGHRS and CDR2 YFSETQ come from the germline V gene. The V gene lost 4 bases and the J gene lost 0 bases, with 16 bases spanning the gap. The CDR3 is CASSEASAQLNTEAFF. The CDR3 DNA follows: TGCGCCAGCAGCGAGGCGTCAGCCCAATTGAACACTGAAGCTTTCTTT. Full variable domain (rest looked up from reference TRBV5-1 and TRBJ1-1): KAGVTQTPRYLIKTRGQQVTLSCSPISGHRSVSWYQQTPGQGLQFLFEYFSETQRNKGNFPGRFSGRQFSNSRSEMNVSTLELGDSALYLCASSEASAQLNTEAFFGQGTRLTVV.

This rearrangement joins TRBV6-5 to TRBJ1-3; D call uncertain. Germline CDR1 MNHEY, CDR2 SVGAGI. V lost 7 bases, J lost 4 bases, and 5 bases lay in between. CDR3 length: 11 amino acids. This CDR3 is CASKTGNTIYF. The CDR3 coding sequence is TGTGCCAGCAAAACAGGAAACACCATATATTTT.

This chain joins TRBV6-1 and TRBJ2-5, with D possibly being TRBD2 (5 bases). The CDR3 is made up of 14 amino acids. V was shortened by 7 bases and J by 5 bases, with 17 bases between the two germline ends. The germline V gene encodes CDR1 MNHNS and CDR2 SASEGT. CDR3: CASTLKPGSETQYF. The CDR3 DNA sequence: TGTGCCAGCACTCTCAAACCGGGGTCGGAGACCCAGTACTTC.

V gene TRBV4-1 combines with J gene TRBJ1-1, with TRBD1 identical over 7 bases. CDR3 length equals 15 residues. Germline V CDR1 and CDR2: MGHRA, YSYEKL. V lost 1 base, J lost 5 bases, and 7 bases stayed unmatched. CDR3 nucleotides: TGCGCCAGCAGCCAAGGGGACAGACGAAGGACTGAAGCTTTCTTT. Its translation: CASSQGDRRRTEAFF.

The chain is built from TRBV10-3 and TRBJ1-2; maybe TRBD1 (5 bases). CDR1 is ENHRY and CDR2 is SYGVKD in the germline V gene. CDR3 length: 12 residues. V lost 7 bases to trimming and J lost 1 base, with 7 bases between them. In DNA form, the CDR3 reads TGTGCCATCAAAGGGGTTAACTATGGCTACACCTTC. Encoded protein: CAIKGVNYGYTF.

The chain employs TRBV9 and TRBJ2-4, with 9 bases identical to TRBD1. V lost 4 bases and J lost 5; bases outside the gene matches: 13. CDR1 and CDR2 (germline): SGDLS, YYNGEE. This CDR3 comprises 17 residues. CDR3 sequence (DNA): TGTGCCAGCAGCCCCGGGACAGGGCGGGGCGGGGAAAACATTCAGTACTTC. It encodes CASSPGTGRGGENIQYF.

The sample holds one count of this clone. This chain joins TRBV29-1 and TRBJ2-3; tentatively, D is TRBD2 (6 bases). Germline CDR1 is SQVTM and CDR2 is ANQGSEA. CDR3 size: 13 residues. Between the trimmed V and J ends, which lost 5 bases and 1 base, there was a span of 10 bases. The chain's CDR3 is CSVRAGGTDTQYF. In nucleotides, the CDR3 is TGCAGCGTTCGAGCGGGTGGCACAGATACGCAGTATTTT.

The chain employs TRBV7-8 and TRBJ2-3, with D perhaps matching TRBD2 (5 bases). Trimming stripped 1 base from V and 2 bases from J, with 13 bases between. The CDR3 extends over 16 amino acids. CDR1 and CDR2 (germline): SGHVS, FQNEAQ. CDR3 sequence: CASSLGGRPYTDTQYF. In nucleotides, the CDR3 is TGTGCCAGCAGCTTAGGAGGGCGACCCTACACAGATACGCAGTATTTT. The variable domain in full, with the rest retrieved from reference TRBV7-8 and TRBJ2-3, is GAGVSQSPRYKVAKRGQDVALRCDPISGHVSLFWYQQALGQGPEFLTYFQNEAQLDKSGLPSDRFFAERPEGSVSTLKIQRTQQEDSAVYLCASSLGGRPYTDTQYFGPGTRLTVL.

About this clone: Other DNA sequences in this sample translate to the same CDR3. The chain employs TRBV28 and TRBJ1-5; maybe TRBD1 (5 bases). Germline-derived CDR1 and CDR2 are MDHEN and SYDVKM. This CDR3 contains 13 residues. Deletions cut 1 base from V and 6 bases from J, with 7 bases between. Here the CDR3 DNA reads TGTGCCAGCAGTTTATCGGGGGGTCAGCCCCAGCATTTT. Translated, it gives CASSLSGGQPQHF.

The gene calls are TRBV7-8 and TRBJ2-5; weak D call: TRBD1 (5 bases). Germline V lookup: CDR1 SGHVS, CDR2 FQNEAQ. The V and J ends lost 7 bases and 4 bases respectively, with 13 bases between them. The CDR3 totals 13 residues. DNA of the CDR3: TGTGCCAGCACCAGGACATTGCGAGAGACCCAGTACTTC. Protein: CASTRTLRETQYF.

Notes on this clone: A junction end diverges from the germline sequence, so it may reflect a read error. The chain has TRBV7-9 and TRBJ2-5; unclear D gene. The germline V gene encodes CDR1 SEHNR and CDR2 FQNEAQ (reference sequence). The CDR3 contains 12 residues. The CDR3 protein is CSSSFTQETQYF. The CDR3 DNA is TGTTCCAGCAGCTTTACCCAGGAGACCCAGTACTTC.

V is TRBV28 and J is TRBJ1-2; TRBD1 matches at 8 bases. Germline V gene data show CDR1 as MDHEN and CDR2 as SYDVKM. J gave up 3 bases and V 3 bases, and 6 bases lay outside the gene matches. This CDR3 has 15 residues. The CDR3 protein is CASSFGAGGDYGYTF. The DNA of the CDR3 is TGTGCCAGCAGTTTTGGGGCAGGGGGCGACTATGGCTACACCTTC.

V usage is TRBV4-3 and J usage is TRBJ2-5; a weak D match, TRBD1 (6 bases). V lost 3 bases and J 0 bases, leaving 8 bases between the germline ends. The germline V gene has CDR1 LGHNA and CDR2 YSLEER. This CDR3 has 14 amino acids. The CDR3, as DNA: TGCGCCAGCAGCCAGAGGGGGTACCAAGAGACCCAGTACTTC. It translates to CASSQRGYQETQYF.

This clone came up a few times. CDR3 amino acids: CASSLQGAVGNTIYF. CDR3 in DNA: TGTGCCAGCAGCTTACAGGGGGCAGTTGGAAACACCATATATTTT. This chain uses TRBV7-9 with TRBJ1-3; 8 nucleotides agree with TRBD1. The CDR3 runs 15 residues. Trimming cost V 2 bases and J 3 bases; bases outside gene matches: 3. Looked up from germline, CDR1 is SEHNR and CDR2 is FQNEAQ (reference sequence).

The chain is built from TRBV7-2 and TRBJ1-5; TRBD1 matches 8 bases. V was pared by 5 bases and J by 6 bases, with 9 bases of the junction left unmatched. The CDR3 covers 15 residues. CDR1 and CDR2 from the germline V gene are SGHTA and FQGNSA. CDR3 nucleotides: TGTGCCAGCAGCCCGTCGGACAGGGAGGGTCAGCCCCAGCATTTT. This translates into CASSPSDREGQPQHF.

V gene TRBV10-1 combines with J gene TRBJ2-1; D is undetermined. V lost 0 bases to trimming and J lost 0 bases, with 9 bases between them. Germline lookup yields CDR1 WNHNN and CDR2 SYGVQD (reference sequence). The CDR3 length is 16 residues. The DNA of the CDR3 is TGCGCCAGCAGTGAGTCCCCACCGGGCTCCTACAATGAGCAGTTCTTC. Its translation: CASSESPPGSYNEQFF.

V is TRBV6-5 and J is TRBJ1-2; 9 bases agree with TRBD1. Germline V gene sequence: CDR1 MNHEY, CDR2 SVGAGI. Trimming cost V 4 bases and J 7 bases; bases outside gene matches: 7. CDR3 length equals 14 residues. The CDR3 bases are TGTGCCAGCAGTTTTTCACAGGGGGCGGGTGGCTACACCTTC. This gives the protein CASSFSQGAGGYTF.

Notes on this clone: The sample has other DNA sequences that encode this CDR3 too. This chain joins TRBV9 and TRBJ1-3; no firm D call. V was shortened by 3 bases and J by 2 bases, with 3 bases between the two germline ends. The CDR3 is 12 amino acids. Per the germline V gene, CDR1 is SGDLS and CDR2 is YYNGEE. The CDR3 nucleotides read TGTGCCAGCAGCGCCGCTGGAAACACCATATATTTT. Translated, it gives CASSAAGNTIYF.

This clone was counted only a few times. The chain couples TRBV25-1 to TRBJ1-4; tentatively, D is TRBD1 (5 bases). The CDR3 length is 15 residues. The germline CDR1 and CDR2 sequences are MGHDK and SYGVNS. Trimming shortened V by 7 bases and J by 5 bases, and 17 bases separated the two germline ends. CDR3 region: CASTRGAGPNEKLFF. DNA for the CDR3: TGTGCCAGCACCCGCGGGGCAGGCCCAAATGAAAAACTGTTTTTT.

The chain uses TRBV20-1 and TRBJ1-1; D uncertain. Germline V CDR1 and CDR2: DFQATT, SNEGSKA (reference sequence). The length of the CDR3 is 11 residues. V lost 4 bases, J lost 1 base, and 4 bases lay in between. The chain's CDR3 is CSAIKNTEAFF. For the CDR3, the DNA is TGCAGTGCTATCAAGAACACTGAAGCTTTCTTT.

The chain has TRBV4-2 and TRBJ1-2; D possibly corresponds to TRBD1 (5 bases). The CDR3 sequence is 15 residues long. Trimming took off 0 bases at V and 8 bases at J, with 16 bases between the two ends. Germline lookup yields CDR1 LGHNA and CDR2 YNFKEQ. CDR3 region: CASSQDHGSGNGYTF. CDR3 sequence (DNA): TGTGCCAGCAGCCAAGATCACGGGTCAGGGAACGGCTACACCTTC.

This clone has more than one count but fewer than ten. The V gene is TRBV19, the J gene TRBJ2-3; 12 positions agree with TRBD2. Germline V gene lookup returns CDR1 LNHDA and CDR2 SQIVND (reference sequence). CDR3 size: 15 residues. J was trimmed by 0 bases and V by 6 bases; bases with no gene match: 1. The CDR3 sequence: CASRLAGGSTDTQYF. CDR3 DNA: TGTGCCAGTAGACTAGCGGGGGGCAGCACAGATACGCAGTATTTT. Drawing the rest from reference TRBV19 and TRBJ2-3, the complete variable domain is DGGITQSPKYLFRKEGQNVTLSCEQNLNHDAMYWYRQDPGQGLRLIYYSQIVNDFQKGDIAEGYSVSREKKESFPLTVTSAQKNPTAFYLCASRLAGGSTDTQYFGPGTRLTVL.